Listed below are T cell receptor beta chains from one sample, sequenced in a study of identical twins. In TCRdb, the 5' RACE reads were re-called with MiXCR into one record per CDR3 protein. The repertoire has 450,000 to 650,000 distinct CDR3 sequences, roughly 9.5% of them found once; the top ten carry around 3.2%. These data also featured in a second study, about yellow fever vaccine responses in identical twins.

Specimen: PBMCs. These receptors all stem from a woman aged 18-29 years in good health. CDR3s include the opening cysteine and the closing phenylalanine or tryptophan. Clone size is shown for a subset of rows, as once, few, many or a class of expanded clone.

v_call: TRBV27
clone_size: NA
cdr3_aa: CASSLGRGLETQYF

v_call: TRBV6-5
clone_size: few
cdr3_aa: CASSSIRDTPPQETQYF

v_call: TRBV5-4
clone_size: NA
cdr3_aa: CASTPGGSGANVLTF

v_call: TRBV7-9
clone_size: many
cdr3_aa: CASSPTTGRTHEQYF

v_call: TRBV7-2
clone_size: many
cdr3_aa: CASRRDRGYNEQFF

v_call: TRBV5-4
clone_size: few
cdr3_aa: CASRPSAGSDEQYF

v_call: TRBV29-1
clone_size: many
cdr3_aa: CSVEGTSGQSYNEQFF

v_call: TRBV21-1
clone_size: few
cdr3_aa: CASSARRVGVRTDTQYF

v_call: TRBV6-1
clone_size: few
cdr3_aa: CASRRGNNYEQYF

v_call: TRBV3-1
clone_size: NA
cdr3_aa: CASSQDHGEQYF

v_call: TRBV20-1
clone_size: NA
cdr3_aa: CSARDASGRASYNEQFF

v_call: TRBV30
clone_size: few
cdr3_aa: CARVGGEVFDEQFF

v_call: TRBV11-2
clone_size: many
cdr3_aa: CASRPQVPYTGELFF

v_call: TRBV6-1
clone_size: NA
cdr3_aa: CASSTLAGANEQFF

v_call: TRBV29-1
clone_size: many
cdr3_aa: CSVESPGEGYEQYF

v_call: TRBV4-2
clone_size: many
cdr3_aa: CASSQDLGGQGRPLHF

v_call: TRBV4-1
clone_size: NA
cdr3_aa: CASSQGYGTGLVEQYF

v_call: TRBV20-1
clone_size: many
cdr3_aa: CSARDPFVSEQFF

v_call: TRBV20-1
clone_size: many
cdr3_aa: CSARDLGVGTGANVLTF

v_call: TRBV18
clone_size: NA
cdr3_aa: CASSPGSGGETQYF

v_call: TRBV9
clone_size: few
cdr3_aa: CASSVVPAGGGDTQYF

v_call: TRBV7-8
clone_size: NA
cdr3_aa: CASSELATLGKNIQYF

v_call: TRBV6-5
clone_size: many
cdr3_aa: CASSPGAGELFF

v_call: TRBV3-1
clone_size: NA
cdr3_aa: CASSQEVQPPDEQYF

v_call: TRBV12-3/TRBV12-4
clone_size: many
cdr3_aa: CASRGQGLGTQYF

v_call: TRBV4-3
clone_size: many
cdr3_aa: CASSQETGRGYTF

v_call: TRBV4-2
clone_size: NA
cdr3_aa: CASSQDEWLAYEQYF

v_call: TRBV5-1
clone_size: few
cdr3_aa: CASSFPGMDTQYF

v_call: TRBV24-1
clone_size: NA
cdr3_aa: CATSDPPGTGNYNEQFF

v_call: TRBV5-8
clone_size: many
cdr3_aa: CASSPGTGARRDTQYF

v_call: TRBV7-3
clone_size: few
cdr3_aa: CASRLSGYNSPLHF

v_call: TRBV12-3/TRBV12-4
clone_size: few
cdr3_aa: CASRRAGVHEQYF

v_call: TRBV5-1
clone_size: many
cdr3_aa: CASRPLGTTKETQYF

v_call: TRBV12-3/TRBV12-4
clone_size: many
cdr3_aa: CASSLAVGGELFF